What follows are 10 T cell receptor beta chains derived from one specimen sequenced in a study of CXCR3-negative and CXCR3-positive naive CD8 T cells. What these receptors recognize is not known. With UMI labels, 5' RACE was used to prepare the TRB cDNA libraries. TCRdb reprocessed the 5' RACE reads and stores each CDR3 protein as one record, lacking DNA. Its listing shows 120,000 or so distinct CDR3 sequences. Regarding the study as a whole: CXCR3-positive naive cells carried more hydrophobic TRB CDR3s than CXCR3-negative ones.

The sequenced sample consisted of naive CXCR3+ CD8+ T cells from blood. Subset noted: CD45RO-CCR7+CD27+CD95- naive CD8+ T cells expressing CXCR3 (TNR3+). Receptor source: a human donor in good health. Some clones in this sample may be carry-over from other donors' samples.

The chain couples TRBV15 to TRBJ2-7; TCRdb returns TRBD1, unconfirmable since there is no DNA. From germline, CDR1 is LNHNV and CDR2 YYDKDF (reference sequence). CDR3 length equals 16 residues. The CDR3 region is CATSRDLAGGTYEQYF.

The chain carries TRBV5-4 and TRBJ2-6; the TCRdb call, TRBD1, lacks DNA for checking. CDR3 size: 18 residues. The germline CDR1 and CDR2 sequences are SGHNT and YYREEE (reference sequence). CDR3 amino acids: CASRLTPGVLSGANVLTF.

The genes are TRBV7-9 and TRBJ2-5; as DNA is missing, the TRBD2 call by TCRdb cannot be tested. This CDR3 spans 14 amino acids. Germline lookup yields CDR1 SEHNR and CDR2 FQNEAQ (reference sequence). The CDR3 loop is CASEREGGLETQYF.

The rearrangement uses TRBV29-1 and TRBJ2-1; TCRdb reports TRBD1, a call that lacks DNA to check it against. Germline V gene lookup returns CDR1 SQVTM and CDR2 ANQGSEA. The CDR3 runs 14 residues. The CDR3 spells CSLRGADSYNEQFF.

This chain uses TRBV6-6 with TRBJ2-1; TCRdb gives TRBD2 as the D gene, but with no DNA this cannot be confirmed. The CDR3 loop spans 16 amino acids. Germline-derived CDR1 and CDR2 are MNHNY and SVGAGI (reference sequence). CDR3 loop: CASTSSGAGGENEQFF.

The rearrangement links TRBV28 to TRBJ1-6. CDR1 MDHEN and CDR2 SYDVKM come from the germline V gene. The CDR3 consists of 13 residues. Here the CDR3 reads CASSLLIDSPLHF.

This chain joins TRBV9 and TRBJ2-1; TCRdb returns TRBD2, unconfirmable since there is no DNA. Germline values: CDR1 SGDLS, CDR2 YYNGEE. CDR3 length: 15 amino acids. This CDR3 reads CASSGPRPPHNEQFF.

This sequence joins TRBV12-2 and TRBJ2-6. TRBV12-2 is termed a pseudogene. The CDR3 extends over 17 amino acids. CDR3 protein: CASRLARGDSGANVLTF.

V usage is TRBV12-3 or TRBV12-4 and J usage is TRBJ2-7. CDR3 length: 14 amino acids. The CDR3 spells CASSLASTRGEQYF.

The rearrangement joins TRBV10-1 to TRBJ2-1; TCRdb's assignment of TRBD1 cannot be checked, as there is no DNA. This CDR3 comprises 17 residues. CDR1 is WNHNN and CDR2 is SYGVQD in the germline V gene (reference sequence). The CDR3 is CASSESKDRGSLNEQFF.